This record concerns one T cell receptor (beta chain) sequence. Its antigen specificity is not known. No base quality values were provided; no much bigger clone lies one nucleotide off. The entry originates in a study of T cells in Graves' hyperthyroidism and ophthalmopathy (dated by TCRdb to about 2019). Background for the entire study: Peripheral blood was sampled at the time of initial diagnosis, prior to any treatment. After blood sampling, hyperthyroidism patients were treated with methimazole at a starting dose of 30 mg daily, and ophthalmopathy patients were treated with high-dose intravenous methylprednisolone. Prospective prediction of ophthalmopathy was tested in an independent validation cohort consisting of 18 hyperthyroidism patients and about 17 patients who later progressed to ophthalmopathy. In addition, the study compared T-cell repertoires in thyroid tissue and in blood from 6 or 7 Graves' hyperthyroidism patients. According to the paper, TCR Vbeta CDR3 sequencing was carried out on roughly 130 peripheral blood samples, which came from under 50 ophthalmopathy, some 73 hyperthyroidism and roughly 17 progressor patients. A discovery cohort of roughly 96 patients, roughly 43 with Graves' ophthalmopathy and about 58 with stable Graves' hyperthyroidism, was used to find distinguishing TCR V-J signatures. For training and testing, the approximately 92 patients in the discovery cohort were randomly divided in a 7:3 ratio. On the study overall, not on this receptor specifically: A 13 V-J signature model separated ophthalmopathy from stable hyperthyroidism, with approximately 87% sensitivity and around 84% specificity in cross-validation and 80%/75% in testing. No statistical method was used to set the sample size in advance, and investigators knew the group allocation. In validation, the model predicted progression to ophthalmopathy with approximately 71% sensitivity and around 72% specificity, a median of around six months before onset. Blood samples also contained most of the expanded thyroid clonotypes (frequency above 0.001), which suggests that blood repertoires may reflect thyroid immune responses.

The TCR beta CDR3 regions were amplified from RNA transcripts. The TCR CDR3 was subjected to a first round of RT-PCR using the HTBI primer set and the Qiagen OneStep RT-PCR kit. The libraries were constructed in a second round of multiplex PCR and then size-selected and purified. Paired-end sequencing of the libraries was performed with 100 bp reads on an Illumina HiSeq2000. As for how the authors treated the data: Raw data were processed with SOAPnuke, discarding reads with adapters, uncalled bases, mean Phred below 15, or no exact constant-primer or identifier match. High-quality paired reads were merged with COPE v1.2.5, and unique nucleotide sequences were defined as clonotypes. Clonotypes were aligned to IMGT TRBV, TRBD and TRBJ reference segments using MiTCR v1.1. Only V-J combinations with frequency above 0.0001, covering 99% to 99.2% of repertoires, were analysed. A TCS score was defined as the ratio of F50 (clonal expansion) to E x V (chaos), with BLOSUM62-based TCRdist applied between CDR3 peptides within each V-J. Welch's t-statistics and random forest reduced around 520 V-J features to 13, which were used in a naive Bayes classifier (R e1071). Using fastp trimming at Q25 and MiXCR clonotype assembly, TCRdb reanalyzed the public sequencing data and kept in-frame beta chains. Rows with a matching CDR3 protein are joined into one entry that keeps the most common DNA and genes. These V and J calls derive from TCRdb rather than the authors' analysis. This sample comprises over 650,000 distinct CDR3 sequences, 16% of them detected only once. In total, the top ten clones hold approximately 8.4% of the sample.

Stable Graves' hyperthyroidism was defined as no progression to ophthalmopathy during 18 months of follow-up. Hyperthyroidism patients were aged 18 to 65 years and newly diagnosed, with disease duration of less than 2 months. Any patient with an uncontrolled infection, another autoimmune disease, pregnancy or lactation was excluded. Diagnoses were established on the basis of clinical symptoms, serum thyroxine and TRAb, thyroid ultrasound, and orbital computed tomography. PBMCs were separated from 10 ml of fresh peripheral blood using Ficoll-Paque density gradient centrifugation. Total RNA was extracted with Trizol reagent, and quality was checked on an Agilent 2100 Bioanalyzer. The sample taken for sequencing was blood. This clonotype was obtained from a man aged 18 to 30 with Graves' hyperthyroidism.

The nucleotide sequence is given as TGTGCCAGCAGCTTAGCTGCCGTAGGAACAGTCCCACCCCTCCACTTT. Translated, this gives CASSLAAVGTVPPLHF. The sequence links TRBV7-9 to TRBJ1-6; a confident D gene designation cannot be given. As encoded in the germline V gene (reference sequence), CDR1 is SEHNR while CDR2 is FQNEAQ. V is reduced by 0 bases and J by 11 bases, leaving a spacing of 17 bases between them. Including cysteine and phenylalanine, the CDR3 has 16 amino acids. This entry keeps only the CDR3 DNA: 48 bases, framed from base 1.